A selection of T cell receptor beta chains follows, all from one sample in a study of cytomegalovirus exposure and HLA in healthy donors. TCRdb keeps only in-frame clones here, not all; method: immunoSEQ multiplex PCR. The sample totals 150,000 to 200,000 clones; its top ten clones hold 0.75% to 0.85%. The sample taken for sequencing was PBMCs. These receptors all come from a woman younger than 35 in good health and CMV-seropositive. CDR3s include the opening cysteine and the closing phenylalanine or tryptophan. The D gene is left open where the match is weak.

V	D	J	CDR3	DNA
TRBV19	-	TRBJ1-3	CASASGHGSGNTIYF	TGTGCCAGTGCTTCAGGTCACGGCTCTGGAAACACCATATATTTT
TRBV15	-	TRBJ2-5	CATSRDRGETQYF	TGTGCCACCAGCAGAGATCGGGGGGAGACCCAGTACTTC
TRBV5-1	TRBD2	TRBJ2-3	CASSTGLAGRTDTQYF	TGCGCCAGCAGCACGGGACTAGCGGGGCGCACAGATACGCAGTATTTT
TRBV19	TRBD1	TRBJ2-2	CASSRMGQGRTGELFF	TGTGCCAGTAGTAGGATGGGACAGGGAAGGACCGGGGAGCTGTTTTTT
TRBV13	TRBD1	TRBJ1-5	CASGEAGQWKRIGQPQHF	TGTGCCAGCGGCGAGGCGGGACAGTGGAAACGAATAGGTCAGCCCCAGCATTTT
TRBV19	-	TRBJ1-5	CASSDRTVNQPQHF	TGTGCCAGTAGTGACAGGACAGTAAATCAGCCCCAGCATTTT
TRBV9	-	TRBJ1-1	CASGLEANTEAFF	TGTGCCAGCGGACTGGAAGCAAACACTGAAGCTTTCTTT
TRBV2	-	TRBJ2-7	CASGSIAAPSYEQYF	TGTGCCAGCGGAAGTATAGCGGCCCCCTCCTACGAGCAGTACTTC
TRBV11-1	TRBD1	TRBJ1-5	CASSRGTGYDQPQHF	TGTGCCAGCAGCCGGGGGACAGGGTACGATCAGCCCCAGCATTTT
TRBV5-1	TRBD2	TRBJ2-7	CASSPMTSGSSSYEQYF	TGCGCCAGCAGCCCAATGACTAGCGGGAGCAGCTCCTACGAGCAGTACTTC
TRBV11-2	TRBD2	TRBJ2-3	CASSFLAGGPDTQYF	TGTGCCAGCAGCTTCCTAGCGGGGGGGCCGGATACGCAGTATTTT
TRBV7-3	TRBD2	TRBJ2-3	CASSLRGGQDTQYF	TGTGCCAGCAGCTTGCGGGGGGGCCAAGATACGCAGTATTTT
TRBV4-2	TRBD2	TRBJ2-2	CASSQDGGLATGELFF	TGTGCCAGCAGCCAAGATGGGGGACTAGCAACCGGGGAGCTGTTTTTT
TRBV5-1	-	TRBJ2-5	CASSLGPSQETQYF	TGCGCCAGCAGCTTGGGGCCAAGCCAAGAGACCCAGTACTTC
TRBV11-1	TRBD2	TRBJ2-1	CASSLARGAGVEQFF	TGTGCCAGCAGCTTAGCGCGTGGGGCGGGGGTGGAGCAGTTCTTC
TRBV20-1	-	TRBJ2-5	CSALSGETQYF	TGCAGTGCCCTTTCGGGGGAGACCCAGTACTTC
TRBV7-9	-	TRBJ1-4	CASSLGKGNEKLFF	TGTGCCAGCAGCTTAGGCAAGGGGAATGAAAAACTGTTTTTT
TRBV5-1	-	TRBJ2-3	CASSFVVAGDTQYF	TGCGCCAGCAGCTTTGTAGTGGCGGGAGATACGCAGTATTTT
TRBV25-1	-	TRBJ1-5	CASSGGSGEGQPQHF	TGTGCCAGCAGTGGAGGGTCGGGGGAAGGACAGCCCCAGCATTTT
TRBV4-3	-	TRBJ1-5	CASSQVWGHSNQPQHF	TGCGCCAGCAGCCAAGTTTGGGGACATAGCAATCAGCCCCAGCATTTT
TRBV7-9	-	TRBJ1-1	CASTSAAGAVGAFF	TGTGCCAGCACCTCAGCTGCAGGGGCGGTCGGTGCTTTCTTT
TRBV5-1	TRBD2	TRBJ2-4	CASSLSGLAGGLVNIQYF	TGCGCCAGCAGCTTGTCGGGACTAGCGGGGGGGCTAGTGAACATTCAGTACTTC
TRBV9	-	TRBJ1-1	CASARSGGRGSEAFF	TGTGCCAGCGCACGTAGCGGGGGGCGCGGGTCTGAAGCTTTCTTT
TRBV6-5	-	TRBJ2-3	CASSKDRTSTDTQYF	TGTGCCAGCAGTAAAGACAGGACCTCCACAGATACGCAGTATTTT
TRBV11-2	-	TRBJ2-7	CASSPSLAISYEQYF	TGTGCCAGCAGCCCCTCCTTGGCAATTTCATACGAGCAGTACTTC
TRBV7-9	-	TRBJ2-5	CASSLEEWETQYF	TGTGCCAGCAGCTTAGAGGAGTGGGAGACCCAGTACTTC
TRBV19	-	TRBJ2-2	CASKKGEDWAGELFF	TGTGCCAGTAAAAAAGGGGAGGATTGGGCCGGGGAGCTGTTTTTT
TRBV11-2	-	TRBJ1-5	CASSSGSGGREDGNQPQHF	TGTGCCAGCAGCTCGGGATCGGGGGGACGCGAGGATGGCAATCAGCCCCAGCATTTT
TRBV6-6	TRBD2	TRBJ2-7	CASSGGGEPRSYEQYF	TGTGCCAGCAGCGGCGGGGGGGAGCCTAGATCCTACGAGCAGTACTTC
TRBV6-1	TRBD1	TRBJ2-2	CASSGGTGRGKTGELFF	TGTGCCAGCAGTGGAGGGACAGGGAGGGGGAAAACCGGGGAGCTGTTTTTT
TRBV7-9	TRBD1	TRBJ1-3	CASSSTGGGGNTIYF	TGTGCCAGCAGCTCAACAGGGGGCGGTGGAAACACCATATATTTT
TRBV5-4	TRBD2	TRBJ2-1	CASSGTSGSGNEQFF	TGTGCCAGCAGCGGGACTAGCGGGAGTGGGAATGAGCAGTTCTTC
TRBV27	TRBD2	TRBJ2-1	CASSLSYASGTYNEQFF	TGTGCCAGCAGTTTATCATACGCTAGCGGCACCTACAATGAGCAGTTCTTC
TRBV9	-	TRBJ2-3	CASSVYSLPDTQYF	TGTGCCAGCAGCGTTTACTCTCTCCCCGATACGCAGTATTTT
TRBV12-5	-	TRBJ2-1	CASGLVAGNEQFF	TGTGCTAGTGGTTTGGTAGCAGGGAATGAGCAGTTCTTC
TRBV30	TRBD2	TRBJ2-3	CAFGPTLTSGRPDTQYF	TGTGCCTTTGGCCCCACGCTCACTAGCGGGAGACCAGATACGCAGTATTTT
TRBV25-1	TRBD1	TRBJ2-1	CASNRGQGAINEQFF	TGTGCCAGCAACCGGGGACAGGGGGCGATCAATGAGCAGTTCTTC
TRBV7-9	-	TRBJ2-2	CASSFLNTGELFF	TGTGCCAGCAGCTTCCTTAACACCGGGGAGCTGTTTTTT
TRBV7-6	-	TRBJ2-1	CASSHPWSLEGDNEQFF	TGTGCCAGCAGTCATCCCTGGTCACTCGAGGGGGACAATGAGCAGTTCTTC
TRBV5-1	TRBD1	TRBJ1-5	CASSTTGGMGQPQHF	TGCGCCAGCAGCACGACAGGGGGTATGGGTCAGCCCCAGCATTTT
TRBV7-9	-	TRBJ1-1	CASSLQGSTEAFF	TGTGCCAGCAGCTTACAGGGATCCACTGAAGCTTTCTTT
TRBV29-1	-	TRBJ1-1	CSVQNTEAFF	TGCAGCGTTCAGAACACTGAAGCTTTCTTT
TRBV15	-	TRBJ1-2	CATSRERGNYGYTF	TGTGCCACCAGCAGAGAAAGAGGGAACTATGGCTACACCTTC
TRBV19	TRBD1	TRBJ2-3	CASRRDSSTDTQYF	TGTGCCAGTAGACGGGACAGCAGCACAGATACGCAGTATTTT
TRBV6-1	TRBD2	TRBJ2-3	CASSDGAGGTSTDTQYF	TGTGCCAGCAGTGACGGAGCGGGGGGCACGAGCACAGATACGCAGTATTTT
TRBV10-3	TRBD1	TRBJ2-7	CAIGRDRGLSSSYEQYF	TGTGCCATCGGAAGGGACAGGGGACTTTCGAGCTCCTACGAGCAGTACTTC
TRBV7-9	-	TRBJ1-2	CASEDRGARLYGYTF	TGTGCCAGCGAGGATCGGGGAGCGCGACTGTATGGCTACACCTTC
TRBV7-2	-	TRBJ2-1	CASRPMLGINEQFF	TGTGCCAGCAGGCCAATGCTAGGTATCAATGAGCAGTTCTTC